This TCR beta chain was identified during a study of T cell changes during pregnancy in multiple sclerosis (dated by TCRdb to between 2018 and 2020). Broadly, across the study: The study examined how the T cell repertoire changed over the course of pregnancy in women with multiple sclerosis.

Comment on this clone: Its antigen is currently not known. Qualities for individual bases were not recorded, and no much larger clone is one base off.

The receptor library was made with the immunoSEQ multiplex PCR assay. TCRdb provides this immuneACCESS table in a form limited to in-frame rearrangements. Some clones are lacking; in checked studies, under half of them reflect an unresolved V gene, and why the rest are absent is not known. This sample lists roughly 40,000 clones; roughly nine tenths were detected once. Clones ranked in the top ten supply approximately 0.73% of the sample. CDR1 and CDR2, looked up from the germline V gene, are SGHTA and FQGNSA. The CDR3 goes from the cysteine to the phenylalanine over 13 residues. The CDR3 DNA has 39 bases and is translated from base 1. Between the V and J ends, shortened by 5 bases and 3 bases respectively, the junction contains 10 bases.

The TCR originated in a female donor with multiple sclerosis, enrolled in a pregnancy study. The sample was CD4+ T cells from peripheral blood mononuclear cells, taken before pregnancy. The rearranged chain carries TRBV7-2 and TRBJ2-5, with TRBD2 tentatively as D gene (5 bases match). The CDR3 protein sequence reads: CASSRGDEETQYF. The bases read TGTGCCAGCAGCCGGGGAGATGAAGAGACCCAGTACTTC.